The 10 T cell receptor beta chains reported below all come from one sample, sequenced in a study of T cells in Graves' hyperthyroidism and ophthalmopathy. TCR beta CDR3 regions were amplified from RNA. HTBI primers were used for first-round RT-PCR of the TCR CDR3. TCRdb reprocessed the multiplex PCR reads with MiXCR, giving one entry per CDR3 protein. Of under 400,000 distinct CDR3 sequences listed, approximately 15% are singletons. Sequencing used blood. All receptors come from a woman aged 55 to 70 with Graves' hyperthyroidism.

Points on this clonotype: A much larger clone sits a single nucleotide away, making a read error possible. The rearrangement uses TRBV5-1 and TRBJ1-6; TRBD1 matches 7 bases. The CDR3 runs to 14 residues. CDR1 SGHRS and CDR2 YFSETQ come from the germline V gene. The DNA for the CDR3 is TGCGCCAACAGCTTACAGGGGCCCGATTCACCCCTCCACTTT. This sequence encodes CANSLQGPDSPLHF.

This sequence joins TRBV12-3 or TRBV12-4 and TRBJ2-5, with unresolved D. The germline V and J ends were trimmed by 5 bases and 1 base, with 11 bases remaining between them. CDR3 length: 14 residues. The CDR3 nucleotides are TGTGCCAGCAGTACGTTACGGAGCCAAGAGACCCAGTACTTC. Translating gives CASSTLRSQETQYF.

This clonotype was observed at least ten times. V usage is TRBV7-2 and J usage is TRBJ2-1, with 7 bases lining up with TRBD2. The CDR3 spans 14 residues. Trimming removed 2 bases from V and 2 bases from J; junction bases left unmatched: 0. Germline-derived CDR1 and CDR2 are SGHTA and FQGNSA. Here the CDR3 reads CASSLSGTYNEQFF. CDR3 sequence (DNA): TGTGCCAGCAGCTTAAGCGGGACCTACAATGAGCAGTTCTTC.

There are many counts of this clonotype. V is TRBV5-8 and J is TRBJ2-7; D is uncertain. V was shortened by 6 bases and J by 1 base, with 8 bases between the two germline ends. Germline V lookup: CDR1 SGHTS, CDR2 YDEGEE. The CDR3 runs to 12 residues. This CDR3 is CASILDSYEQYF. For the CDR3, the DNA is TGTGCCAGCATCCTCGATTCCTACGAGCAGTACTTC.

This clonotype was seen repeatedly, ten times or more. The genes are TRBV6-1 and TRBJ2-7; D unclear. Germline V gene lookup returns CDR1 MNHNS and CDR2 SASEGT. Trimming removed 8 bases at V and 1 base at J, with 15 bases between. This CDR3 comprises 14 residues. The CDR3 spells CASSSEGPSYEQYF. The CDR3 DNA sequence: TGTGCCAGCTCCTCTGAAGGGCCTTCCTACGAGCAGTACTTC.

This sequence joins TRBV3-1 and TRBJ1-2; TRBD1 matches 7 bases. This CDR3 has 14 amino acids. V lost 2 bases, J lost 8 bases, and 8 bases stayed unmatched. CDR1 is LGHDT, CDR2 YNNKEL, per germline (reference sequence). CDR3 coding DNA: TGTGCCAGCAGCCAACAACCGACAGGGTTAGGCTACACCTTC. This translates into CASSQQPTGLGYTF.

This clonotype was picked up many times. This chain links TRBV7-8 with TRBJ1-2, with D unclear. Germline lookup yields CDR1 SGHVS and CDR2 FQNEAQ. This CDR3 contains 13 residues. V lost 1 base and J 6 bases, leaving 9 bases between the germline ends. The CDR3 DNA reads as TGTGCCAGCAGCTTAGGGCAGGATGATGGCTACACCTTC. Amino acids: CASSLGQDDGYTF.

This clonotype was seen repeatedly, ten times or more. CDR3 residues: CASRLGPNYEQYF. The CDR3 bases are TGTGCCAGCAGGCTAGGGCCCAACTACGAGCAGTACTTC. The V and J genes are TRBV6-2 or TRBV6-3 and TRBJ2-7; D gene unclear. Between the trimmed V and J ends, which lost 6 bases and 3 bases, there was a span of 12 bases. Germline assignment: CDR1 MNHEY and CDR2 SVGEGT. The length of the CDR3 is 13 residues.

This clonotype was recorded at least ten times. V and J are TRBV18 and TRBJ1-2; no reliable D call. There are 13 residues in the CDR3. Germline V gene lookup returns CDR1 KGHSH and CDR2 LQKENI. V was clipped by 6 bases and J by 8 bases, with 16 bases between them. This CDR3 reads CASSPEERGGYTF. The CDR3 DNA reads TGTGCCAGCTCCCCCGAAGAGCGCGGGGGCTACACCTTC.

V and J are TRBV12-3 or TRBV12-4 and TRBJ2-5; 9 bases fit TRBD1. The CDR3 covers 13 residues. V trimming: 5 bases; J trimming: 6 bases; junction bases outside the gene matches: 4. The CDR3: CASSTGGKKTQYF. In nucleotides, the CDR3 is TGTGCCAGCAGTACAGGGGGCAAAAAGACCCAGTACTTC.